One and the same sample provided the 22 T cell receptor beta chains below, sequenced in a study of cytomegalovirus exposure and HLA in healthy donors. The PCR contained 60 Vbeta and 13 Jbeta primers. Profiling relied on immunoSEQ multiplex PCR, and the TCRdb table lists in-frame clones only, not all of them. The table includes 150,000 or so clones, over 65% detected once. The source material was PBMCs. The receptors stem from a man aged 35 to 55 in good health and CMV-seropositive.

The chain links TRBV6-1 to TRBJ1-5; TRBD1 is a possible D gene (5 bases). CDR3 length: 14 amino acids. Germline V CDR1 and CDR2: MNHNS, SASEGT. The V and J ends lost 11 bases and 6 bases respectively, with 20 bases between them. The CDR3 bases are TGTGCCGACCCAAGGCAGAGGAGGGGTCAGCCCCAGCATTTT. It translates to CADPRQRRGQPQHF.

The rearrangement joins TRBV5-1 to TRBJ2-4; D is perhaps TRBD2 (6 bases). V was cut by 0 bases and J by 2 bases, with 9 bases left in between. Germline CDR1 is SGHRS and CDR2 is YFSETQ. The CDR3 is 15 amino acids. The CDR3 reads CASSLDGGTKNIQYF. The CDR3 DNA sequence: TGCGCCAGCAGCTTGGACGGGGGAACCAAAAACATTCAGTACTTC.

The gene calls are TRBV21-1 and TRBJ2-3; the table calls TRBD2, which could not be checked here. TRBV21-1 is a documented pseudogene. The CDR3 consists of 14 residues. This CDR3 reads CASRGGTSPDTQYF. In DNA, the CDR3 is TGTGCCAGCAGGGGGGGGACTAGTCCAGATACGCAGTATTTT.

V usage is TRBV7-9 and J usage is TRBJ2-7; 7 bases match TRBD1. J lost 1 base, V lost 2 bases, and 2 bases had no gene match. The CDR3 totals 14 residues. Germline values: CDR1 SEHNR, CDR2 FQNEAQ (reference sequence). The CDR3 DNA is TGTGCCAGCAGCTTACGGGGACAGTCCTACGAGCAGTACTTC. Translation: CASSLRGQSYEQYF. The entire variable domain, with the rest obtained from reference TRBV7-9 and TRBJ2-7, is as follows: DTGVSQNPRHKITKRGQNVTFRCDPISEHNRLYWYRQTLGQGPEFLTYFQNEAQLEKSRLLSDRFSAERPKGSFSTLEIQRTEQGDSAMYLCASSLRGQSYEQYFGPGTRLTVT.

The CDR3 sequence: CASRTTGLLARGQETQYF. The CDR3 bases are TGTGCCAGCAGGACCACGGGACTCCTCGCGAGGGGACAAGAGACCCAGTACTTC. V usage is TRBV7-8 and J usage is TRBJ2-5; weak D call: TRBD2 (6 bases). This CDR3 is 18 amino acids long. Germline values: CDR1 SGHVS, CDR2 FQNEAQ. The V gene lost 6 bases and the J gene lost 2 bases, with 25 bases spanning the gap.

The gene calls are TRBV7-9 and TRBJ1-1, with TRBD1 matching over 7 bases. CDR3 length: 15 amino acids. V gave up 1 base and J gave up 1 base; unmatched junction bases: 3. CDR1 and CDR2 (germline): SEHNR, FQNEAQ (reference sequence). The CDR3 reads CASSLETGRNTEAFF. CDR3 bases: TGTGCCAGCAGCTTAGAGACAGGGAGGAACACTGAAGCTTTCTTT.

The chain joins TRBV28 to TRBJ2-7; TRBD1 aligns across 8 bases. With V trimmed by 3 bases and J by 7 bases, 5 bases remained unmatched. The CDR3 has 13 amino acids. Germline CDR1 MDHEN, CDR2 SYDVKM. CDR3 sequence reads: CASSLGRGREQYF. The CDR3 DNA follows: TGTGCCAGCAGTTTGGGCAGGGGGCGTGAGCAGTACTTC. Filled out from reference TRBV28 and TRBJ2-7, the complete variable domain reads DVKVTQSSRYLVKRTGEKVFLECVQDMDHENMFWYRQDPGLGLRLIYFSYDVKMKEKGDIPEGYSVSREKKERFSLILESASTNQTSMYLCASSLGRGREQYFGPGTRLTVT.

This clone was seen once. The chain couples TRBV11-2 to TRBJ2-2; D perhaps matches TRBD1 (6 bases). The CDR3 has 15 amino acids. Per germline, CDR1 SGHAT and CDR2 FQNNGV. Trimming removed 4 bases from V and 0 bases from J, with 9 bases in between. The CDR3 nucleotides read TGTGCCAGCAGCTCCAGGGGACCGAACACCGGGGAGCTGTTTTTT. Its translation: CASSSRGPNTGELFF. Complete variable domain (other parts from reference TRBV11-2 and TRBJ2-2): EAGVAQSPRYKIIEKRQSVAFWCNPISGHATLYWYQQILGQGPKLLIQFQNNGVVDDSQLPKDRFSAERLKGVDSTLKIQPAKLEDSAVYLCASSSRGPNTGELFFGEGSRLTVL.

The rearrangement links TRBV10-3 to TRBJ2-5, with D perhaps TRBD1 (5 bases). The ends were cut back, 6 bases at V and 5 bases at J, with 13 bases in the middle. The CDR3 sequence is 13 residues long. Per the germline V gene, CDR1 is ENHRY and CDR2 is SYGVKD. The CDR3 region is CAISQGSGETQYF. CDR3 nucleotide sequence: TGTGCCATCAGCCAAGGATCAGGGGAGACCCAGTACTTC.

J is TRBJ2-3 and V is TRBV6-5; 9 bases match TRBD1. Trimming cost V 5 bases and J 2 bases; bases outside gene matches: 2. The V gene's germline CDR1 is MNHEY and CDR2 SVGAGI. The CDR3 runs to 14 residues. The CDR3 reads CASSQQGATDTQYF. The CDR3 DNA is TGTGCCAGCAGTCAACAGGGGGCCACAGATACGCAGTATTTT.

The rearrangement joins TRBV11-2 to TRBJ1-2; D is perhaps TRBD1 (5 bases). The V gene lost 5 bases and the J gene lost 4 bases, with 14 bases spanning the gap. Germline V CDR1 and CDR2: SGHAT, FQNNGV. The CDR3 totals 14 residues. The CDR3 DNA reads as TGTGCCAGCAGCCCCGCGGGGGGGACCTATGGCTACACCTTC. Residues: CASSPAGGTYGYTF.

The chain is built from TRBV2 and TRBJ2-7; D is perhaps TRBD2 (6 bases). This CDR3 spans 14 amino acids. Germline CDR1 reads SNHLY; CDR2 reads FYNNEI. V was trimmed by 6 bases and J by 4 bases, leaving 16 bases between them. This chain's CDR3 is CASSADGGGYEQYF. The CDR3 DNA sequence: TGTGCCAGCAGCGCGGACGGGGGAGGATACGAGCAGTACTTC.

The V call is TRBV27, the J call TRBJ2-6; D not resolved. The germline V gene has CDR1 MNHEY and CDR2 SMNVEV (reference sequence). This CDR3 region has 15 residues. Trimming took off 3 bases at V and 0 bases at J, with 6 bases between the two ends. Here the CDR3 reads CASSFDTSGANVLTF. The CDR3 DNA follows: TGTGCCAGCAGTTTCGACACCTCTGGGGCCAACGTCCTGACTTTC.

The chain couples TRBV9 to TRBJ1-1, with TRBD1 matching 9 bases. The V segment lost 4 bases and the J segment 0 bases; nucleotides outside the gene matches: 7. Germline CDR1 reads SGDLS; CDR2 reads YYNGEE. This CDR3 contains 16 residues. The CDR3 DNA sequence: TGTGCCAGCAGCCCTGGACAGGGGTCAATGAACACTGAAGCTTTCTTT. It is translated as CASSPGQGSMNTEAFF.

V and J are TRBV6-5 and TRBJ1-4; 7 bases align to TRBD1. The V and J ends lost 5 bases and 3 bases, in that order; junction bases with no gene match: 3. Germline-derived CDR1 and CDR2 are MNHEY and SVGAGI. The CDR3 length is 14 residues. CDR3 amino acids: CASSLGQANEKLFF. CDR3 DNA sequence: TGTGCCAGCAGTCTAGGACAGGCTAATGAAAAACTGTTTTTT.

The V gene is TRBV4-3, the J gene TRBJ2-1; D not resolved. Trimming removed 4 bases at V and 2 bases at J, with 12 bases between. The V gene's germline CDR1 is LGHNA and CDR2 YSLEER. There are 15 residues in the CDR3. The CDR3 loop reads CASSPSTSPYNEQFF. In DNA form, the CDR3 reads TGCGCCAGCAGCCCCTCTACTTCGCCCTACAATGAGCAGTTCTTC.

This clone was seen more than once but under ten times. The rearrangement uses TRBV7-9 and TRBJ1-4, with 8 bases matching TRBD1. Per germline, CDR1 SEHNR and CDR2 FQNEAQ (reference sequence). The junction had 2 bases not matched to a gene; V was cut back by 1 base and J by 7 bases. The CDR3 consists of 14 residues. In DNA, the CDR3 is TGTGCCAGCAGCTTAGGTGACAGGGGTGAAAAACTGTTTTTT. Protein: CASSLGDRGEKLFF.

This sequence joins TRBV5-6 and TRBJ2-1; weak D call: TRBD2 (6 bases). CDR1 is SGHDT, CDR2 YYEEEE, per germline. The CDR3 sequence is 16 residues long. V was pared by 6 bases and J by 0 bases, with 16 bases between. CDR3 bases: TGTGCCAGCATCATTAGGGACTGGTACTCCTACAATGAGCAGTTCTTC. This encodes CASIIRDWYSYNEQFF.

The V call is TRBV11-2, the J call TRBJ2-1; D not certain. The CDR3 is 14 residues long. The V and J ends lost 0 bases and 9 bases respectively, with 12 bases between them. Germline V lookup: CDR1 SGHAT, CDR2 FQNNGV. CDR3 bases: TGTGCCAGCAGCTTAGATCGAGAAACGGGTGAGCAGTTCTTC. Protein: CASSLDRETGEQFF.

The chain links TRBV10-3 to TRBJ2-7; D not resolved. Germline CDR1 ENHRY, CDR2 SYGVKD. The CDR3 has 13 residues. With 2 bases removed from V and 3 bases from J, the gap between germline ends came to 8 bases. This CDR3 is CAISELVYYEQYF. The CDR3 nucleotides read TGTGCCATCAGTGAGCTAGTCTACTACGAGCAGTACTTC.

This clone was observed a few times. This rearrangement joins TRBV30 to TRBJ2-3; 9 bases align to TRBD2. V lost 2 bases and J lost 3; bases outside the gene matches: 6. The CDR3 spans 15 residues. Germline V gene lookup returns CDR1 GTSNPN and CDR2 SVGIG (reference sequence). CDR3: CAWSTGLAGTDTQYF. CDR3 nucleotide sequence: TGTGCCTGGAGTACGGGACTAGCCGGAACAGATACGCAGTATTTT.

V and J are TRBV7-3 and TRBJ2-1; D might be TRBD1 (6 bases). V was cut by 4 bases and J by 14 bases, with 15 bases left in between. This CDR3 spans 12 amino acids. Germline V gives CDR1 SGHTA, CDR2 FQGTGA. The CDR3 nucleotides are TGTGCCAGCAGCTCTATACAGGGTTTGAAGTTCTTC. This codes for CASSSIQGLKFF.